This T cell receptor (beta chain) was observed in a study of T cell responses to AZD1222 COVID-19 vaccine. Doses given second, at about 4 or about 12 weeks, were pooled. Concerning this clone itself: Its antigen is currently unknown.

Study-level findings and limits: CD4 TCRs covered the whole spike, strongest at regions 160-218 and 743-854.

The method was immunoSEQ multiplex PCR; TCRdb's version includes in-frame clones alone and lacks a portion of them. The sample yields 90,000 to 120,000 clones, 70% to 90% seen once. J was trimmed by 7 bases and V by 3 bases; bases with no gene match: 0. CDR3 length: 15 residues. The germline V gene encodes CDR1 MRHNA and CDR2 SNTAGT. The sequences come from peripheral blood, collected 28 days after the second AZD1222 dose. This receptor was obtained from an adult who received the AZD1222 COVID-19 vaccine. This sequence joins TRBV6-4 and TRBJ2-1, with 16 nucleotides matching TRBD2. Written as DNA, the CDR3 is TGTGCCAGCAGTGAGGGACTAGCGGGAGGGAATGAGCAGTTCTTC. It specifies CASSEGLAGGNEQFF.